This TCR beta chain originates from a study of control samples from healthy donors and cancer patients (dated by TCRdb to 2018 to 2020). The method was the immunoSEQ multiplex PCR assay. TCRdb carries this immuneACCESS record with in-frame sequences only. Its versions omit some clonotypes, under half of them owing to an unresolved V gene in the studies checked, with the rest unexplained. The table for this sample lists around 110,000 clones; approximately 90% of them were counted only once. Around 2.5% of the sample rests with the top ten. To note about this clone: The antigen this receptor binds is unknown. The sample holds no much larger clone one base away, and base qualities are not on file.

The CDR3 spans 14 residues, from the cysteine through the phenylalanine. Solely the CDR3 DNA is kept, with 42 bases framed from the first base. Reading the germline V gene gives CDR1 SQVTM and CDR2 ANQGSEA. V is clipped by 0 bases and J by 3 bases, and the sequence between their germline boundaries is 11 bases long. What was sequenced was blood. Recombination joined TRBV29-1 with TRBJ1-2; the D gene cannot be resolved reliably. The clonotype originates from a woman between 65 and 79 years old in good health. The CDR3 protein is CSVEETAGYYGYTF. The DNA is as follows: TGCAGCGTTGAAGAGACCGCCGGATACTATGGCTACACCTTC.